Listed here are 27 T cell receptor beta chains from one sample, sequenced in a study of blood T cell repertoires in COVID-19. Measured with immunoSEQ multiplex PCR; TCRdb has only the in-frame clones, and not every one. The sample includes 350,000 to 400,000 clones, approximately 89% seen only once; the top ten take approximately 1.9%. The sequenced material came from PBMCs or T cells enriched from blood (not recorded which). The receptors were gathered from a man in his forties in a cohort exposed to, infected with or recovered from COVID-19 (not recorded which).

V is TRBV6-5 and J is TRBJ1-5; 9 bases are shared with TRBD1. CDR1 and CDR2 (germline): MNHEY, SVGAGI. V lost 7 bases and J lost 2; bases outside the gene matches: 3. The CDR3 is 14 amino acids. CDR3 coding DNA: TGTGCCAGCACCAGGACAGGGGGCAATCAGCCCCAGCATTTT. Translating it yields CASTRTGGNQPQHF.

The chain couples TRBV19 to TRBJ1-1, with D maybe TRBD1 (5 bases). The CDR3 is made up of 13 amino acids. Germline V lookup: CDR1 LNHDA, CDR2 SQIVND (reference sequence). V lost 4 bases to trimming and J lost 1 base, with 7 bases between them. The CDR3 is CASSSGANTEAFF. The CDR3 bases are TGTGCCAGTAGTAGCGGGGCGAACACTGAAGCTTTCTTT.

This clone was observed a handful of times. The chain couples TRBV6-9 to TRBJ2-7; a weak D match, TRBD2 (6 bases). Trimming removed 7 bases at V and 0 bases at J, with 19 bases between. The germline V gene has CDR1 MNHGY and CDR2 SVAAGI. This CDR3 region has 16 residues. The CDR3 region is CASKIHVASVSYEQYF. CDR3 nucleotide sequence: TGTGCCAGCAAGATACACGTTGCTAGCGTCTCCTACGAGCAGTACTTC.

The V and J genes are TRBV18 and TRBJ2-7, with D tentatively TRBD1 (5 bases). V shed 3 bases and J shed 0 bases, with 15 bases lying between them. Germline V gene data show CDR1 as KGHSH and CDR2 as LQKENI. The CDR3 totals 16 residues. In DNA form, the CDR3 reads TGTGCCAGCTCACCCCAGGGTGGGTTTCACTCCTACGAGCAGTACTTC. It encodes CASSPQGGFHSYEQYF.

The genes are TRBV4-2 and TRBJ2-4, with TRBD1 as a possible D gene (5 bases). CDR3 length: 16 residues. The V end was cut by 0 bases, the J end by 5 bases, with 14 bases between. The germline CDR1 and CDR2 sequences are LGHNA and YNFKEQ. The CDR3 coding sequence is TGTGCCAGCAGCCAAGAGAAGCTGGGGCGTGAAAACATTCAGTACTTC. This sequence encodes CASSQEKLGRENIQYF.

This clone was seen just once. J is TRBJ1-2 and V is TRBV6-5; TRBD1 matches at 7 bases. J was trimmed by 4 bases and V by 0 bases; bases with no gene match: 8. This CDR3 contains 16 residues. CDR1 MNHEY and CDR2 SVGAGI come from the germline V gene. The CDR3 protein is CASSYSRAGGPYGYTF. The CDR3 DNA sequence: TGTGCCAGCAGTTACTCGAGAGCAGGGGGGCCCTATGGCTACACCTTC.

The J gene is TRBJ1-2, the V gene TRBV30; D is uncertain. V shed 3 bases and J shed 0 bases, with 8 bases lying between them. Germline V gene lookup returns CDR1 GTSNPN and CDR2 SVGIG (reference sequence). The CDR3 has 13 amino acids. CDR3 DNA sequence: TGTGCCTGGAGAAGACTAGCTAACTATGGCTACACCTTC. It is translated as CAWRRLANYGYTF. The full variable domain, rest sourced from reference TRBV30 and TRBJ1-2, is SQTIHQWPATLVQPVGSPLSLECTVEGTSNPNLYWYRQAAGRGLQLLFYSVGIGQISSEVPQNLSASRPQDRQFILSSKKLLLSDSGFYLCAWRRLANYGYTFGSGTRLTVV.

The V call is TRBV10-3, the J call TRBJ2-5, with 10 positions matching TRBD1. This CDR3 is 17 amino acids long. The germline V gene encodes CDR1 ENHRY and CDR2 SYGVKD. V gave up 4 bases and J gave up 4 bases; unmatched junction bases: 12. The CDR3, as DNA: TGTGCCATCAGTGCAGTTCCGGGACAGGGGCGAGGAGAGACCCAGTACTTC. Amino acid sequence: CAISAVPGQGRGETQYF.

The chain uses TRBV28 and TRBJ2-7; 7 nucleotides align to TRBD1. V shed 6 bases, J shed 0 bases, and the junction held 8 bases outside the gene matches. The CDR3 is 15 amino acids. The germline V gene has CDR1 MDHEN and CDR2 SYDVKM. In DNA form, the CDR3 reads TGTGCCAGCAGGGATTCGGGACAGAGCTCCTACGAGCAGTACTTC. This gives the protein CASRDSGQSSYEQYF. Full variable domain (remainder filled in from reference TRBV28 and TRBJ2-7): DVKVTQSSRYLVKRTGEKVFLECVQDMDHENMFWYRQDPGLGLRLIYFSYDVKMKEKGDIPEGYSVSREKKERFSLILESASTNQTSMYLCASRDSGQSSYEQYFGPGTRLTVT.

Details on this clone: A junction end diverges from the germline sequence, so it may reflect a read error. V and J are TRBV28 and TRBJ2-1; D may be TRBD2 (6 bases). The CDR3 has 13 amino acids. CDR1 and CDR2 from the germline V gene are MDHEN and SYDVKM. CDR3 DNA sequence: TGTGCCAGCAGTACAAGCTATCCTAGCGAAAGTCTCTTC. Translated, it gives CASSTSYPSESLF.

V is TRBV19 and J is TRBJ1-1; D is unresolved. The CDR3 is 13 residues long. Germline V gives CDR1 LNHDA, CDR2 SQIVND (reference sequence). The V and J ends lost 4 bases and 1 base respectively, with 7 bases between them. Here the CDR3 reads CASSRAGNTEAFF. CDR3 in DNA: TGTGCCAGTAGTAGAGCCGGGAACACTGAAGCTTTCTTT.

This clone has only one observation. The chain has TRBV18 and TRBJ2-7; tentatively, D is TRBD2 (5 bases). Trimming left V 3 bases short and J 0 bases short, with 15 bases between. CDR3 size: 16 residues. Germline V gives CDR1 KGHSH, CDR2 LQKENI. The CDR3 spells CASSPRGTGSSYEQYF. The CDR3 nucleotides are TGTGCCAGCTCACCCCGGGGTACGGGTAGCTCCTACGAGCAGTACTTC.

The genes are TRBV11-2 and TRBJ2-2; no clear D gene. The CDR3 has 14 amino acids. Trimming took 1 base from V and 0 from J, leaving 3 bases between them. From germline, CDR1 is SGHAT and CDR2 FQNNGV. The DNA for the CDR3 is TGTGCCAGCAGCTTAGCCGCGAACACCGGGGAGCTGTTTTTT. Translated, it gives CASSLAANTGELFF.

The chain uses TRBV19 and TRBJ2-1; 11 bases map to TRBD2. Germline V gene sequence: CDR1 LNHDA, CDR2 SQIVND (reference sequence). The CDR3 has 16 amino acids. Losses at the gene ends were 4 bases for V and 7 bases for J; bases not matched to a gene: 9. The CDR3 reads CASSTLTSGSLNEQFF. CDR3 DNA sequence: TGTGCCAGTAGTACTTTAACTAGCGGGAGTTTGAATGAGCAGTTCTTC.

This chain links TRBV28 with TRBJ2-2; TRBD1 agrees at 11 bases. V lost 6 bases and J lost 4; bases outside the gene matches: 7. In germline, CDR1 is MDHEN, CDR2 SYDVKM. This CDR3 has 16 amino acids. This CDR3 reads CASSFFGTGGTGELFF. For the CDR3, the DNA is TGTGCCAGCAGCTTTTTCGGGACAGGGGGCACCGGGGAGCTGTTTTTT.

This chain connects TRBV3-1 (or the pseudogene TRBV3-2) to TRBJ1-4; TRBD1 might be the D (6 bases). The CDR3 sequence is 15 residues long. V dropped 2 bases and J dropped 3 bases, with 10 bases sitting between them. Germline V CDR1 and CDR2: LGHDT, YNNKEL (reference sequence). The CDR3 DNA sequence: TGTGCCAGCAGCCAATTACAGGGAGCTAATGAAAAACTGTTTTTT. This translates into CASSQLQGANEKLFF.

This chain links TRBV6-4 with TRBJ2-1; 9 positions agree with TRBD1. The germline V gene has CDR1 MRHNA and CDR2 SNTAGT. The CDR3 sequence is 15 residues long. V shed 0 bases and J 6 bases; nucleotides not matched to a gene: 3. The CDR3 reads CASSDSETGGNEQFF. The CDR3 DNA follows: TGTGCCAGCAGTGACTCAGAGACAGGGGGCAATGAGCAGTTCTTC.

The rearrangement links TRBV29-1 to TRBJ2-1, with a weak D call TRBD2 (6 bases). The CDR3 is 13 amino acids. Germline values: CDR1 SQVTM, CDR2 ANQGSEA. V was cut by 6 bases and J by 6 bases, with 15 bases left in between. CDR3 sequence: CSVGLTRFNEQFF. As DNA, the CDR3 is TGCAGCGTCGGATTGACTAGGTTCAATGAGCAGTTCTTC.

The gene calls are TRBV3-1 (or the pseudogene TRBV3-2) and TRBJ2-5, with 9 bases identical to TRBD1. This CDR3 contains 16 residues. The V segment lost 1 base and the J segment 7 bases; nucleotides outside the gene matches: 10. Germline values: CDR1 LGHDT, CDR2 YNNKEL (reference sequence). Here the CDR3 DNA reads TGTGCCAGCAGCCAAGTATCCGGGACAGGGTCTGGGACCCAGTACTTC. Residues: CASSQVSGTGSGTQYF.

The J gene is TRBJ2-7, the V gene TRBV18; 8 bases align to TRBD1. V shed 6 bases, J shed 9 bases, and the junction held 16 bases outside the gene matches. The germline CDR1 and CDR2 sequences are KGHSH and LQKENI. This CDR3 has 15 amino acids. This chain's CDR3 is CASSGPPDRASVQYF. The CDR3 DNA is TGTGCCAGCTCCGGGCCCCCGGACAGGGCGTCGGTGCAGTACTTC.

This clone came up once. This rearrangement joins TRBV10-1 to TRBJ2-7; 9 bases are a match to TRBD2. The CDR3 contains 16 residues. Germline V gene lookup returns CDR1 WNHNN and CDR2 SYGVQD (reference sequence). V was clipped by 3 bases and J by 5 bases; unmatched bases: 11. The CDR3 reads CASSEGGLAGLDEQYF. CDR3 in DNA: TGCGCCAGCAGTGAAGGAGGGCTAGCGGGATTGGACGAGCAGTACTTC.

This chain joins TRBV3-1 (or the pseudogene TRBV3-2) and TRBJ2-1; the D gene is possibly TRBD2 (6 bases). The germline CDR1 and CDR2 sequences are LGHDT and YNNKEL (reference sequence). The V and J ends lost 4 bases and 6 bases respectively, with 13 bases between them. The CDR3 runs 14 residues. For the CDR3, the DNA is TGTGCCAGCAGCCTACGGGAGCCGTTCAATGAGCAGTTCTTC. Translated, it gives CASSLREPFNEQFF.

The rearrangement uses TRBV11-2 and TRBJ2-7, with D perhaps TRBD2 (6 bases). The CDR3 covers 13 residues. Germline V gene data show CDR1 as SGHAT and CDR2 as FQNNGV. The V gene lost 3 bases and the J gene lost 9 bases, with 15 bases spanning the gap. CDR3 bases: TGTGCCAGCAGCTTTCCGGGAGCGTTGAGGCAGTACTTC. Its protein product is CASSFPGALRQYF.

The V call is TRBV6-1, the J call TRBJ2-1; a weak D match, TRBD2 (6 bases). The CDR3 extends over 16 amino acids. V was cut by 4 bases and J by 4 bases, with 17 bases left in between. Germline-derived CDR1 and CDR2 are MNHNS and SASEGT. The CDR3 is CASSGRVAGLYNEQFF. In DNA, the CDR3 is TGTGCCAGCAGTGGACGGGTTGCGGGATTATACAATGAGCAGTTCTTC.

The sample holds a few counts of this clone. The same CDR3 can be traced to other DNA sequences in this sample. V and J are TRBV29-1 and TRBJ2-3; tentative D call: TRBD2 (5 bases). V lost 6 bases and J 5 bases, leaving 6 bases between the germline ends. The CDR3 is made up of 10 amino acids. The germline CDR1 and CDR2 sequences are SQVTM and ANQGSEA. CDR3 sequence (DNA): TGCAGCGTCGGGATAGATACGCAGTATTTT. Protein: CSVGIDTQYF.

J is TRBJ2-7 and V is TRBV10-1, with 12 bases matching TRBD2. With V trimmed by 6 bases and J by 1 base, 4 bases remained unmatched. Germline CDR1 and CDR2: WNHNN and SYGVQD (reference sequence). The CDR3 runs to 15 residues. Here the CDR3 DNA reads TGCGCCAGCAGAGAAGGACTAGCGGGATCCTACGAGCAGTACTTC. Residues: CASREGLAGSYEQYF.

V and J are TRBV7-9 and TRBJ2-5; D remains ambiguous. Trimming cost V 2 bases and J 2 bases, with 12 bases left between them. The germline V gene encodes CDR1 SEHNR and CDR2 FQNEAQ (reference sequence). The CDR3 consists of 15 residues. CDR3 loop: CASSLKMADQETQYF. The CDR3 DNA is TGTGCCAGCAGCTTAAAAATGGCGGATCAAGAGACCCAGTACTTC.